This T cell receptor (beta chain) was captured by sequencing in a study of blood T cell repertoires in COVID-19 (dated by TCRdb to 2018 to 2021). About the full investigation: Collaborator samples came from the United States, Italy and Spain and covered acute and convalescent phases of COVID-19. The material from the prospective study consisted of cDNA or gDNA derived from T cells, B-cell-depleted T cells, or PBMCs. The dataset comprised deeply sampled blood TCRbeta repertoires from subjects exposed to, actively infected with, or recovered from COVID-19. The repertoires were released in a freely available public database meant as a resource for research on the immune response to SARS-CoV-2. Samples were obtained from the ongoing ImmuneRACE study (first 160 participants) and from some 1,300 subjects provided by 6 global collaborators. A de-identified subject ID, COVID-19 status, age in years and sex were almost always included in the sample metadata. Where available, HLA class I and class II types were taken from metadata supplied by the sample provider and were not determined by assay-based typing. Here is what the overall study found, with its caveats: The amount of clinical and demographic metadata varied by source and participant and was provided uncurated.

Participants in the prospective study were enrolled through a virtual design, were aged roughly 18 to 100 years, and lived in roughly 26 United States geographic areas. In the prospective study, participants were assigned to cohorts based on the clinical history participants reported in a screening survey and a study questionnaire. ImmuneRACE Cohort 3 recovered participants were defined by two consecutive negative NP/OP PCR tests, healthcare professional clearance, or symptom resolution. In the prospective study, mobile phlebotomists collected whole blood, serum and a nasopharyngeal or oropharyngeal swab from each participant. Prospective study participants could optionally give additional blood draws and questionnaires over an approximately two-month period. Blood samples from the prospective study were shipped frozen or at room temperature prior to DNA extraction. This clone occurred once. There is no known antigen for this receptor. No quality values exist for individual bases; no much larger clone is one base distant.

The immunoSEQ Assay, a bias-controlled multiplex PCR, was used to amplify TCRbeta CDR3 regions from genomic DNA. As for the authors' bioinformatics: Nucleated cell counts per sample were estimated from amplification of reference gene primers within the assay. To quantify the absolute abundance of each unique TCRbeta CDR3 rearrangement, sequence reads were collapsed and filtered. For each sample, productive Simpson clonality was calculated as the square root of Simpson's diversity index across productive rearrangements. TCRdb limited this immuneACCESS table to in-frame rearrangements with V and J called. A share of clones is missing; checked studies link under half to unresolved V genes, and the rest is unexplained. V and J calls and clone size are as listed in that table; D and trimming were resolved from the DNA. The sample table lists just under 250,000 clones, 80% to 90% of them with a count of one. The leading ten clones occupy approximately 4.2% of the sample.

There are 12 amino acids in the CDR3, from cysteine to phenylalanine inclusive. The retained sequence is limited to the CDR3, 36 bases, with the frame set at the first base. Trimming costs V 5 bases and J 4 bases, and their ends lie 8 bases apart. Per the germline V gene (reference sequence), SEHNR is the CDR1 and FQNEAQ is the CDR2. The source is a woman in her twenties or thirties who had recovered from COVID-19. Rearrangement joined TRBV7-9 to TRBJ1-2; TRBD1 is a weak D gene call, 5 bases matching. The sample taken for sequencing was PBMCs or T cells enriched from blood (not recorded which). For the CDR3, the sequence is CASSTDTYGYTF. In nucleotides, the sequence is TGTGCCAGCAGCACGGACACCTATGGCTACACCTTC.